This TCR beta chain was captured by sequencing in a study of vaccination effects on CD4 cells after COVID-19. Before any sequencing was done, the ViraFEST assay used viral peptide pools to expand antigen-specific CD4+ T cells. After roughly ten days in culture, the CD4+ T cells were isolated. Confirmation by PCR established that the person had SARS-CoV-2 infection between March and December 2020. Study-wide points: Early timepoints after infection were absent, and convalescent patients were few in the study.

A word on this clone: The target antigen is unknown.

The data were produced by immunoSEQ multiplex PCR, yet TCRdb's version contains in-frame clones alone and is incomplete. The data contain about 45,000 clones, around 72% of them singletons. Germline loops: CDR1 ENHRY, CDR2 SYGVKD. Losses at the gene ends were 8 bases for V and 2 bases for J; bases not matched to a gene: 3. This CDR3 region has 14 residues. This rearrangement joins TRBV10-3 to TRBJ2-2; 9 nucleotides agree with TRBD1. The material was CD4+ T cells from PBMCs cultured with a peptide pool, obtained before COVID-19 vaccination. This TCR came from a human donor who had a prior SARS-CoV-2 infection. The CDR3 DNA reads TGTGCCATCGGGGACAGGGTCAACACCGGGGAGCTGTTTTTT. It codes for CAIGDRVNTGELFF.